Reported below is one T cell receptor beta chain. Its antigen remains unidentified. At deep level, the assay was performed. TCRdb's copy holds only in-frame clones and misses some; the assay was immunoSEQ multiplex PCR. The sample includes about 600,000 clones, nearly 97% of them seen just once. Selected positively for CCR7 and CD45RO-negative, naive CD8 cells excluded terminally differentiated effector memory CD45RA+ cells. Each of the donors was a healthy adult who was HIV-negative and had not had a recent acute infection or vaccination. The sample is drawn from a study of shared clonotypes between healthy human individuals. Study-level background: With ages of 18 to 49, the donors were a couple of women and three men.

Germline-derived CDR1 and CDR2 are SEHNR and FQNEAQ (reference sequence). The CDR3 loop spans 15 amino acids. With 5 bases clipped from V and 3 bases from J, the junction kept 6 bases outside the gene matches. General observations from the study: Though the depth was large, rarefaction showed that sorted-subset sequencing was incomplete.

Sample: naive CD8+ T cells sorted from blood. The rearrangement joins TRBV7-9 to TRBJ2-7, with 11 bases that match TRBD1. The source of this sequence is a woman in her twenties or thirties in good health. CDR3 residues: CASSPGQGGFYEQYF. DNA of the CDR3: TGTGCCAGCAGCCCGGGACAGGGGGGGTTCTACGAGCAGTACTTC. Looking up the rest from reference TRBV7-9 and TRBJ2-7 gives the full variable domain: DTGVSQNPRHKITKRGQNVTFRCDPISEHNRLYWYRQTLGQGPEFLTYFQNEAQLEKSRLLSDRFSAERPKGSFSTLEIQRTEQGDSAMYLCASSPGQGGFYEQYFGPGTRLTVT.